This TCR beta chain emerged from a study of shared clonotypes between healthy human individuals. Whole-study context: CD8 memory received one plate per donor, CD8 naive two, CD4 memory three and CD4 naive three.

CDR1 is MNHEY and CDR2 is SVGAGI in the germline V gene. This CDR3 has 14 amino acids. The J segment lost 7 bases and the V segment lost 5 bases, leaving 6 bases of the junction unmatched. Replicate PCRs from sorted subsets contained roughly 220 ng DNA, which is 29,000 or so T cell genomes. The assay was immunoSEQ multiplex PCR, and TCRdb's table has in-frame clones only and misses some. The sample yields hundreds of thousands of clones, roughly 72% seen once. Only Caucasian adults living in Nashville, Tennessee served as donors. About this clone: Its cognate antigen is unknown.

Study results and caveats: Among donors, the sharing of clonotypes was expected to be influenced by sequencing depth.

Input material: memory CD4+ T cells sorted from blood. Described subset: CD45RA-negative fraction. The TCR was taken from a woman aged 25 to 39 in good health. The V call is TRBV6-5, the J call TRBJ1-5, with 9 bases that match TRBD1. The CDR3 sequence: CASSLRQGGQPQHF. CDR3 nucleotides: TGTGCCAGCAGTCTTCGACAGGGGGGGCAGCCCCAGCATTTT.